The source of this TCR beta chain is a study of technical replicates of blood from several donors. Using immunoSEQ multiplex PCR, the repertoire was profiled, and TCRdb retains in-frame clones only, with some absent. The sample has 75,000 to 100,000 clones, 85% to 95% seen once. The germline gives CDR1 WSHSY, CDR2 SAAADI. Trimming at V came to 5 bases and at J to 7 bases, leaving 8 bases not matched to a gene. This CDR3 spans 15 amino acids. The source is a human donor in good health. Sequenced input: T cells isolated from PBMCs. This chain uses TRBV10-2 with TRBJ1-2; 12 bases are a match to TRBD1. The CDR3 nucleotides are TGCGCCAGCAGTCAAGAGGGACAGGGGGCGCCTGGCTACACCTTC. Protein product: CASSQEGQGAPGYTF.